A single sample is the source of the 3 T cell receptor beta chains below, sequenced in a study of T-cell reconstitution after alpha-beta-depleted transplantation in children. Preparation of the TCRbeta library was carried out with unique molecular identifiers. Using its own MiXCR run on the PCR reads, TCRdb lists one record per CDR3 protein. The sample gives more than 550,000 distinct CDR3 sequences, roughly a tenth of which show up once; 4% to 5% is in the top ten. Sequences were derived from PBMCs from the stem cell graft donor, sampled from the stem cell graft. The receptors were sampled from a human donor who donated a stem cell graft to a child with acute myeloid leukemia.

This chain links TRBV12-3 or TRBV12-4 with TRBJ2-3; TRBD2 aligns across 11 bases. The CDR3 loop spans 15 amino acids. Unmatched junction bases numbered 4, after V lost 5 bases and J lost 3 bases. The CDR3 loop reads CASSIRTSGTDTQYF. The CDR3 region has the DNA TGTGCCAGCAGTATTAGGACTAGCGGGACAGATACGCAGTATTTT.

This clonotype has ten or more counts. The chain combines TRBV29-1 with TRBJ2-7; 8 bases match TRBD1. CDR3 length equals 13 residues. Germline assignment: CDR1 SQVTM and CDR2 ANQGSEA. V lost 7 bases to trimming and J lost 0 bases; unmatched junction nucleotides: 5. In nucleotides, the CDR3 is TGCAGCGGAGGACAGGGATCCTCCTACGAGCAGTACTTC. It codes for CSGGQGSSYEQYF.

The rearrangement joins TRBV7-2 to TRBJ1-2, with 11 nucleotides matching TRBD1. The V and J ends lost 2 bases and 8 bases, in that order; junction bases with no gene match: 4. The CDR3 length is 14 residues. CDR1 is SGHTA, CDR2 FQGNSA, per germline. The CDR3 coding sequence is TGTGCCAGCAGCTTAACGGACAGGGGGCTCGGCTACACCTTC. Amino acid sequence: CASSLTDRGLGYTF. Based on the CDR3 plus reference TRBV7-2 and TRBJ1-2, the full variable domain is GAGVSQSPSNKVTEKGKDVELRCDPISGHTALYWYRQSLGQGLEFLIYFQGNSAPDKSGLPSDRFSAERTGGSVSTLTIQRTQQEDSAVYLCASSLTDRGLGYTFGSGTRLTVV.